Listed below are T cell receptor beta chains from one sample, sequenced in a study of metastatic and nonmetastatic thyroid tumors. TCRdb re-called the PCR reads with MiXCR. The data hold over 25,000 clones, with roughly 17% observed a single time. Sequences were obtained from blood. Receptor source: a female donor with papillary thyroid cancer or a benign thyroid nodule (not recorded which). Some clones in this sample may be carry-over from other donors' samples. Both conserved end residues are part of each CDR3. Each record gives: J gene, D gene, clone size, V gene, CDR3 DNA, CDR3 protein. D genes are given only for firm matches. Clone size is stated in some rows and not others, as once, few, many or a class when expanded.

>TRBJ2-1|.|many|TRBV20-1
TGCAGTGCTAGTCCACCAGGCGCGAAGATCAATGAGCAGTTCTTC
CSASPPGAKINEQFF
>TRBJ1-1|.|few|TRBV28
TGTGCCAGCAGTTTCTCTACGGGCGAAGCTTTCTTT
CASSFSTGEAFF
>TRBJ2-2|TRBD2|many|TRBV5-6
TGTGCCAGCAGCTTGTTTCTAGCGGCCACCGGGGAGCTGTTTTTT
CASSLFLAATGELFF
>TRBJ2-1|.|.|TRBV3-1
TGTGCCAGCAGCCAAGGACTAGTTGAGCAGTTCTTC
CASSQGLVEQFF
>TRBJ1-5|.|many|TRBV5-1
TGCGCCAGCAGCTTGGGAGGTGACCAGCCCCAGCATTTT
CASSLGGDQPQHF
>TRBJ2-2|.|.|TRBV20-1
TGCAGTGCTCAACGACGTCCAGGAAGCACCGGGGAGCTGTTTTTT
CSAQRRPGSTGELFF
>TRBJ2-1|TRBD2|.|TRBV27
TGTGCCAGCAGCCCCGCCGGGACTAGCGTGAATGAGCAGTTCTTC
CASSPAGTSVNEQFF
>TRBJ2-3|TRBD2|.|TRBV11-2
TGTGCCAGCAGCCCGCAGACTAGCGGGAGAACAGATACGCAGTATTTT
CASSPQTSGRTDTQYF
>TRBJ1-6|.|many|TRBV5-8
TGTGCCAGCAGCCCGGGGGGGGCTTCCCCCAATTCACCCCTCCACTTT
CASSPGGASPNSPLHF
>TRBJ2-3|TRBD2|many|TRBV4-1
TGCGCCAGCAGCCAAGAACCCGGACTAGCCCCAGATACGCAGTATTTT
CASSQEPGLAPDTQYF
>TRBJ2-7|TRBD1|medium-sized|TRBV5-1
TGCGCCAGCAGCGAGCCGGGACAGGGGATCCCCTACGAGCAGTACTTC
CASSEPGQGIPYEQYF
>TRBJ2-1|.|medium-sized|TRBV6-1
TGTGCCAGCCGTGATAGGACGGGGCCCACACACAATGAGCAGTTCTTC
CASRDRTGPTHNEQFF
>TRBJ2-1|.|.|TRBV11-2
TGTGCCAGCAGCTTCGATGGGCGTTACAATGAGCAGTTCTTC
CASSFDGRYNEQFF
>TRBJ1-2|.|few|TRBV12-3/TRBV12-4
TGTGCCAGCGGGCTTGGTGGGGTTAACTATGGCTACACCTTC
CASGLGGVNYGYTF
>TRBJ2-3|.|.|TRBV7-9
TGTGCCAGCAGCGCACCGACCTCAGATACGCAGTATTTT
CASSAPTSDTQYF
>TRBJ2-1|.|many|TRBV27
TGTGCCAGCAGTCTATGGGATACCTTGGGGCGCAATGAGCAGTTCTTC
CASSLWDTLGRNEQFF
>TRBJ2-1|TRBD2|.|TRBV5-6
TGTGCCAGCAGGAGGCTAGCGGGAGGGCCTGGGTGCAATGAGCAGTTCTTC
CASRRLAGGPGCNEQFF
>TRBJ2-5|.|once|TRBV18
TGTGCCAGCTCACCACCGGGGGTTCAAGAGACCCAGTACTTC
CASSPPGVQETQYF
>TRBJ1-1|.|.|TRBV11-2
TGTGCCAGCAGCTCGCGTACGGAAGCTTTCTTT
CASSSRTEAFF
>TRBJ1-3|.|many|TRBV3-1
TGTGCCAGCAGCCTTACAGGGCGGACCGCTGGAAACACCATATATTTT
CASSLTGRTAGNTIYF
>TRBJ2-3|TRBD2|many|TRBV3-1
TGTCCGACCCTAGCGGGAAAGACAGATACGCAGTATTTT
CPTLAGKTDTQYF
>TRBJ2-5|TRBD2|many|TRBV2
TGTGCCAGCAGTAAAACTAGCGACCAAGAGACCCAGTACTTC
CASSKTSDQETQYF
>TRBJ1-2|.|many|TRBV24-1
TGTGCCACCAGTGGGACAGCGCCGGTTGACTACACCTTC
CATSGTAPVDYTF
>TRBJ1-4|TRBD1|few|TRBV12-3/TRBV12-4
TGTGCCAGCAGTATGACCGGTACAGGGGGCGAAAAACTGTTTTTT
CASSMTGTGGEKLFF
>TRBJ2-7|.|.|TRBV6-1
TGTGCCAGCAGTGAAGTCAGGCATTACTTC
CASSEVRHYF
>TRBJ2-5|.|many|TRBV20-1
TGCAGTGCTAGTGGCTTAAAAGAGACCCAGTACTTC
CSASGLKETQYF
>TRBJ2-5|TRBD2|many|TRBV18
TGTGCCAGCTCCCTAGCGGTTCAAGAGACCCAGTACTTC
CASSLAVQETQYF
>TRBJ1-2|.|.|TRBV30
TGTGCCTGGAGTCCCCACTTTGGGACGGAATATGGCTACACCTTC
CAWSPHFGTEYGYTF
>TRBJ2-2|TRBD2|many|TRBV24-1
TGTGCCACCAGTGATTGGGGACTAGCGGGCTTCACCGGGGAGCTGTTTTTT
CATSDWGLAGFTGELFF
>TRBJ2-5|.|medium-sized|TRBV7-2
TGTGCCAGCAGCTTAGAAAGGGAGACCCAGTACTTC
CASSLERETQYF
>TRBJ2-7|.|medium-sized|TRBV6-2/TRBV6-3
TGTGCCAGCAGTACCCTCCGGATGCAGTACTTC
CASSTLRMQYF
>TRBJ1-6|TRBD1|medium-sized|TRBV19
TGTGCCAGTAGTACACTCCGGGACAGCAATTCACCCCTCCACTTT
CASSTLRDSNSPLHF
>TRBJ1-2|.|many|TRBV6-1
TGTGCCAGCAGTGAAGGCGGCAGGGCTTTCTATGGCTACACCTTC
CASSEGGRAFYGYTF
>TRBJ2-5|TRBD2|.|TRBV20-1
TGCAGTGCTAGAGATCTGAGACTAGCGGAAGAGACCCAGTACTTC
CSARDLRLAEETQYF
>TRBJ2-6|.|medium-sized|TRBV20-1
TGCAGTGCTAGAGAAACAGCTGCTGGGGCCAACGTCCTGACTTTC
CSARETAAGANVLTF
>TRBJ2-1|.|.|TRBV13
TGTGCCAGCAGGCCTACGGGACTTGGCTACAATGAGCAGTTCTTC
CASRPTGLGYNEQFF
>TRBJ2-7|TRBD2|medium-sized|TRBV6-1
TGTGCCAGCCCGGGGGGCGGGAGGGCCAGTGACGAGCAGTACTTC
CASPGGGRASDEQYF
>TRBJ1-1|.|many|TRBV9
TGTGCCAGCAGCCCCCCTGGGCAGGGACTGAACACTGAAGCTTTCTTT
CASSPPGQGLNTEAFF
>TRBJ1-4|TRBD1|many|TRBV28
TGTGCCAGCAGTTCGCGACAGGGGGCGACTAATGAAAAACTGTTTTTT
CASSSRQGATNEKLFF
>TRBJ2-3|.|.|TRBV6-1
TGTGCCAGCAGCCTCCGTGGGGGGGCGGTCTATACGCAGTATTTT
CASSLRGGAVYTQYF
>TRBJ2-7|TRBD1|many|TRBV12-5
TGTGCTAGTGGTTTGTCCCGACAGGGCGAGCAGTACTTC
CASGLSRQGEQYF
>TRBJ2-7|TRBD2|many|TRBV9
TGTGCCAGCAGCCCCAGTGGTAGCGGGAGCCACGAGCAGTACTTC
CASSPSGSGSHEQYF
>TRBJ2-6|.|.|TRBV5-4
TGTGCCAGCAGCTTGGTGGTGTGTCGGACAGCTCCCGGCTCTGGGGCCAACGTCCTGACTTTC
CASSLVVCRTAPGSGANVLTF
>TRBJ2-7|.|medium-sized|TRBV11-2
TGTGCCAGCAGCTTAGTGGTCGGGGCCTCCTACGAGCAGTACTTC
CASSLVVGASYEQYF
>TRBJ2-2|.|many|TRBV30
TGTGCCTGGACAGCCAACACCGGGGAGCTGTTTTTT
CAWTANTGELFF
>TRBJ2-2|TRBD2|many|TRBV6-2/TRBV6-3
TGTGCCAGCAGAGCTAGCGGGGGAACCGGGGAGCTGTTTTTT
CASRASGGTGELFF
>TRBJ2-7|.|.|TRBV6-1
TGTGCCAGCGCGCCCTATGGTTACGAGCAGTACTTC
CASAPYGYEQYF
>TRBJ1-6|TRBD1|many|TRBV3-1
TGTGCCAGCAGGGCGGCAGGGGGTTCTTATTCACCCCTCCACTTT
CASRAAGGSYSPLHF
>TRBJ2-1|.|many|TRBV15
TGTGCCACCAGCAGAGATAGTTTCCGTGAGCAGTTCTTC
CATSRDSFREQFF